This TCR beta chain stems from a study of cytomegalovirus exposure and HLA in healthy donors. PCR involved 60 Vbeta and 13 Jbeta primers. Some clones are missing from TCRdb's copy, which holds only in-frame ones; the method was immunoSEQ multiplex PCR. Of some 120,000 clones listed, around 69% are singletons. The germline V gene encodes CDR1 SEHNR and CDR2 FQNEAQ (reference sequence). Trimming stripped 8 bases from V and 7 bases from J, with 14 bases between. The CDR3 has 13 amino acids. About this clone itself: What it binds is unknown.

Study observations and caveats: Investigators reported fewer than 200 TCR beta chains as tied to cytomegalovirus. Through in vitro validation, three CMV-associated chains were shown to be specific for CMV antigens.

This chain links TRBV7-9 with TRBJ1-4; D gene uncertain. The receptor was derived from a woman aged 40 to 50 in good health and CMV-seropositive. Source material: PBMCs. The CDR3 DNA reads as TGTGCCAGCGCCCCGGGAGGAATTGAAAAACTGTTTTTT. Translated, it gives CASAPGGIEKLFF.